The 28 T cell receptor beta chains below all came from one sample that was sequenced in a study of human T cells and chemical hapten exposure. One entry per CDR3 protein, called by TCRdb with MiXCR from the RACE reads. There are a few hundred thousand distinct CDR3 sequences in the sample; more than 4.5% occur only once, and roughly 2.4% lies in the top ten. Time point denoted: patch test 1, 2 weeks after DPC sensitization. Treatment described: therapeutic diphenylcyclopropenone sensitization with weekly scalp DPC. This material consisted of whole blood, taken in connection with sensitization to the hapten diphenylcyclopropenone (DPC). These receptors were collected from a woman in her forties or fifties with alopecia areata. Some clones in this sample may be carry-over from other donors' samples.

Many counts were recorded for this clonotype. The rearrangement joins TRBV20-1 to TRBJ2-7; no firm D call. The V gene's germline CDR1 is DFQATT and CDR2 SNEGSKA (reference sequence). V gave up 3 bases and J gave up 2 bases, with 11 bases separating them. This CDR3 contains 13 residues. The CDR3 sequence is CSASDGPTYEQYF. DNA of the CDR3: TGCAGTGCTAGCGACGGGCCTACCTACGAGCAGTACTTC.

In this sample, this clonotype turned up many times. The chain carries TRBV6-5 and TRBJ1-1, with 10 bases matching TRBD1. This CDR3 is 15 amino acids long. V trimming: 2 bases; J trimming: 3 bases; junction bases outside the gene matches: 3. Germline-derived CDR1 and CDR2 are MNHEY and SVGAGI. CDR3 DNA sequence: TGTGCCAGCAGTTACCGGGACAGGGGAGACACTGAAGCTTTCTTT. This gives the protein CASSYRDRGDTEAFF.

In its sample, this clonotype was seen many times. V usage is TRBV27 and J usage is TRBJ1-2, with 11 bases fitting TRBD1. The CDR3 extends over 15 amino acids. Germline V gene lookup returns CDR1 MNHEY and CDR2 SMNVEV (reference sequence). With 4 bases clipped from V and 4 bases from J, the junction kept 5 bases outside the gene matches. In DNA form, the CDR3 reads TGTGCCAGCAGTTCTCCGGGACAGGGGGTCTATGGCTACACCTTC. Protein product: CASSSPGQGVYGYTF.

V gene TRBV5-4 combines with J gene TRBJ2-3, with D possibly TRBD2 on 6 matching bases. The germline CDR1 and CDR2 sequences are SGHNT and YYREEE (reference sequence). V lost 4 bases and J 6 bases, leaving 12 bases between the germline ends. The CDR3 sequence is 13 residues long. DNA of the CDR3: TGTGCCAGCAGCATTGCGGGGACTGATACGCAGTATTTT. Its protein is CASSIAGTDTQYF.

At least ten counts were recorded for this clonotype. The V and J genes are TRBV11-2 and TRBJ2-3; 8 bases fit TRBD2. The CDR3 runs to 15 residues. Germline-derived CDR1 and CDR2 are SGHAT and FQNNGV. Germline trimming cut 2 bases from V and 2 bases from J; bases unmatched to any gene: 3. The CDR3 sequence is CASSLWREVTDTQYF. The CDR3 DNA sequence: TGTGCCAGCAGCTTATGGCGGGAGGTCACAGATACGCAGTATTTT.

This clonotype was seen repeatedly, ten times or more. The genes are TRBV28 and TRBJ2-5; 9 bases agree with TRBD2. This CDR3 is built from 16 residues. Trimming took 5 bases from V and 5 from J; bases not matched to a gene: 12. CDR1 is MDHEN and CDR2 is SYDVKM in the germline V gene. The CDR3 DNA sequence: TGTGCCAGCAGTCGGCCCGGCGGGGGGGGTTGGGAGACCCAGTACTTC. Translation gives CASSRPGGGGWETQYF. The complete variable domain, with remaining parts taken from reference TRBV28 and TRBJ2-5, reads DVKVTQSSRYLVKRTGEKVFLECVQDMDHENMFWYRQDPGLGLRLIYFSYDVKMKEKGDIPEGYSVSREKKERFSLILESASTNQTSMYLCASSRPGGGGWETQYFGPGTRLLVL.

The chain has TRBV20-1 and TRBJ2-1; D ambiguous. The CDR3 consists of 14 residues. Germline V gene data show CDR1 as DFQATT and CDR2 as SNEGSKA (reference sequence). Trimming took off 2 bases at V and 6 bases at J, with 14 bases between the two ends. The CDR3 region is CSARPRVVGNEQFF. In nucleotides, the CDR3 is TGCAGTGCTAGACCTCGGGTAGTTGGCAATGAGCAGTTCTTC.

The table lists this clonotype with a few counts. The CDR3 sequence is CASSPGMGSSYNEQFF. Written as DNA, the CDR3 is TGTGCCAGCAGTCCCGGGATGGGGAGCTCCTACAATGAGCAGTTCTTC. V is TRBV28 and J is TRBJ2-1, with D perhaps TRBD2 (5 bases). The CDR3 spans 16 residues. Deletions cut 5 bases from V and 0 bases from J, with 14 bases between. The germline V gene has CDR1 MDHEN and CDR2 SYDVKM.

This clonotype was picked up a small number of times. The chain combines TRBV19 with TRBJ2-4; D possibly corresponds to TRBD1 (5 bases). CDR1 and CDR2 from the germline V gene are LNHDA and SQIVND (reference sequence). V lost 8 bases, J lost 0 bases, and 14 bases lay in between. There are 15 residues in the CDR3. CDR3 residues: CASRKPGLAKNIQYF. CDR3 bases: TGTGCCAGTCGAAAGCCAGGGTTAGCCAAAAACATTCAGTACTTC.

This clonotype was detected ten times or more. The chain carries TRBV29-1 and TRBJ2-1, with 13 bases that match TRBD2. J gave up 9 bases and V 7 bases, and 6 bases lay outside the gene matches. Germline V gives CDR1 SQVTM, CDR2 ANQGSEA. CDR3 length: 13 residues. The DNA for the CDR3 is TGCAGCGCTGGACTAGCGGGAGAAAGTGAGCAGTTCTTC. The encoded protein is CSAGLAGESEQFF.

In this sample, this clonotype turned up a few times. This chain uses TRBV7-8 with TRBJ1-1, with TRBD1 identical over 12 bases. The CDR3 loop spans 16 amino acids. V gave up 3 bases and J gave up 1 base; unmatched junction bases: 3. CDR1 and CDR2 (germline): SGHVS, FQNEAQ. The CDR3 DNA reads TGTGCCAGCAGCTTGGGACAGGGGGCAAAGAACACTGAAGCTTTCTTT. Translated, it gives CASSLGQGAKNTEAFF.

Ten or more counts support this clonotype. The rearrangement uses TRBV13 and TRBJ1-2; D is uncertain. V shed 0 bases and J shed 8 bases, with 13 bases lying between them. This CDR3 has 14 residues. Germline V gene lookup returns CDR1 PRHDT and CDR2 FYEKMQ (reference sequence). The CDR3 region has the DNA TGTGCCAGCAGCTTAGGTCACAGAGTAGGCGGCTACACCTTC. Protein: CASSLGHRVGGYTF. The full variable domain, in which reference TRBV13 and TRBJ1-2 provide the parts outside the CDR3, is AAGVIQSPRHLIKEKRETATLKCYPIPRHDTVYWYQQGPGQDPQFLISFYEKMQSDKGSIPDRFSAQQFSDYHSELNMSSLELGDSALYFCASSLGHRVGGYTFGSGTRLTVV.

On this clonotype itself: Just one base apart from a much larger clone, this may be a read error. The chain carries TRBV2 and TRBJ1-1, with 11 bases lining up with TRBD1. The V gene end was trimmed by 7 bases and the J gene end by 5 bases; junction bases not matched to a gene: 3. The CDR3 is 13 residues long. The germline gives CDR1 SNHLY, CDR2 FYNNEI. As DNA, the CDR3 is TGTGCCAGCAAGGACAGGGGGCGAACTGAAGCTTTCTTT. It specifies CASKDRGRTEAFF.

The J gene is TRBJ2-1, the V gene TRBV5-5, with 10 bases identical to TRBD2. This CDR3 region has 15 residues. Trimming took 2 bases from V and 2 from J; bases not matched to a gene: 1. CDR1 is SGHKS, CDR2 YYEKEE, per germline (reference sequence). CDR3 protein: CASSLTSGAYNEQFF. CDR3 bases: TGTGCCAGCAGCTTAACTAGCGGGGCCTACAATGAGCAGTTCTTC.

The chain is built from TRBV6-2 or TRBV6-3 and TRBJ1-1; TRBD1 matches at 7 bases. The V gene's germline CDR1 is MNHEY and CDR2 SVGEGT. The CDR3 runs to 15 residues. The V gene end was trimmed by 6 bases and the J gene end by 6 bases; junction bases not matched to a gene: 13. The CDR3 nucleotides are TGTGCCAGCAGCCAACTACAGGGGAGGATCGCTGAAGCTTTCTTT. It codes for CASSQLQGRIAEAFF.

This clonotype was found a few times. The chain combines TRBV20-1 with TRBJ2-7; D remains unclear. Per the germline V gene, CDR1 is DFQATT and CDR2 is SNEGSKA (reference sequence). Trimming pared 5 bases from V and 0 bases from J, leaving 14 bases between. The CDR3 spans 14 residues. The CDR3 region is CSAFSRTASYEQYF. Here the CDR3 DNA reads TGCAGTGCTTTTTCCCGGACGGCCTCCTACGAGCAGTACTTC.

This rearrangement joins TRBV9 to TRBJ2-2; D ambiguous. Germline V gives CDR1 SGDLS, CDR2 YYNGEE. V was cut by 0 bases and J by 4 bases, with 10 bases left in between. This CDR3 region has 15 residues. The CDR3 spells CASSVVVGTTGELFF. The CDR3 bases are TGTGCCAGCAGCGTAGTCGTAGGTACCACCGGGGAGCTGTTTTTT.

This clonotype was detected ten times or more. This chain joins TRBV12-3 or TRBV12-4 and TRBJ2-7; D not resolved. CDR3 size: 12 residues. Trimming took 1 base from V and 7 from J, leaving 8 bases between them. CDR3 sequence reads: CASSLEGLEQYF. Written as DNA, the CDR3 is TGTGCCAGCAGTTTAGAAGGGCTGGAGCAGTACTTC.

The V gene is TRBV7-9, the J gene TRBJ1-1; tentative D call: TRBD1 (5 bases). Deletions cut 6 bases from V and 1 base from J, with 21 bases between. The CDR3 is made up of 17 amino acids. Germline V lookup: CDR1 SEHNR, CDR2 FQNEAQ (reference sequence). CDR3 sequence reads: CASRTRMGLGKNTEAFF. CDR3 in DNA: TGTGCCAGCAGAACACGGATGGGGCTTGGGAAGAACACTGAAGCTTTCTTT.

The chain has TRBV15 and TRBJ1-2; D ambiguous. Trimming cost V 5 bases and J 5 bases, with 24 bases left between them. Per germline, CDR1 LNHNV and CDR2 YYDKDF (reference sequence). This CDR3 region has 17 residues. The CDR3 coding sequence is TGTGCCACCAGCTTTTCCCCTACCCCAGACGGAAAATATGGCTACACCTTC. Its translation: CATSFSPTPDGKYGYTF.

In its sample, this clonotype was seen a few times. The gene calls are TRBV6-1 and TRBJ2-7; no firm D call. The CDR3 is 15 residues long. Germline V CDR1 and CDR2: MNHNS, SASEGT. Trimming pared 4 bases from V and 0 bases from J, leaving 13 bases between. The DNA for the CDR3 is TGTGCCAGCAGTGGCGCGGATCTTAGCTCCTACGAGCAGTACTTC. Residues: CASSGADLSSYEQYF.

This clonotype was detected ten times or more. The rearrangement joins TRBV29-1 to TRBJ2-1, with TRBD2 identical over 12 bases. Per the germline V gene, CDR1 is SQVTM and CDR2 is ANQGSEA. The CDR3 is 14 amino acids. Trimming cost V 7 bases and J 9 bases; bases outside gene matches: 10. The CDR3 DNA reads as TGCAGCGCAATGACTAGCGGGAGTTGGGGTGAGCAGTTCTTC. Protein: CSAMTSGSWGEQFF.

This clonotype was recorded at least ten times. V and J are TRBV5-4 and TRBJ2-2; TRBD1 matches at 7 bases. Trimming at V came to 4 bases and at J to 5 bases, leaving 8 bases not matched to a gene. In germline, CDR1 is SGHNT, CDR2 YYREEE (reference sequence). The CDR3 has 15 amino acids. CDR3 protein: CASSPPGQSTGELFF. The CDR3, as DNA: TGTGCCAGCAGCCCCCCGGGACAGTCAACCGGGGAGCTGTTTTTT.

This clonotype came up a few times. The V gene is TRBV10-2, the J gene TRBJ1-2, with D unclear. The CDR3 is 11 residues long. Trimming left V 4 bases short and J 7 bases short, with 7 bases between. Germline V gives CDR1 WSHSY, CDR2 SAAADI. The CDR3 here is CASSGPRGYTF. The DNA of the CDR3 is TGCGCCAGCAGTGGGCCCCGTGGCTACACCTTC.

This clonotype appeared a few times. The chain uses TRBV2 and TRBJ2-3; 13 bases align to TRBD2. The CDR3 is 17 amino acids. Per the germline V gene, CDR1 is SNHLY and CDR2 is FYNNEI. V shed 5 bases and J 2 bases; nucleotides not matched to a gene: 7. CDR3 protein: CASSSLTSGGATDTQYF. CDR3 nucleotides: TGTGCCAGCAGTTCTCTTACTAGCGGGGGGGCCACAGATACGCAGTATTTT.

The table lists this clonotype with many counts. V usage is TRBV7-6 and J usage is TRBJ2-1, with 10 bases identical to TRBD2. The CDR3 extends over 16 amino acids. Germline CDR1 SGHVS, CDR2 FNYEAQ. With 1 base clipped from V and 2 bases from J, the junction kept 2 bases outside the gene matches. CDR3 nucleotides: TGTGCCAGCAGCTTAGTCACTAGCGGGACCTACAATGAGCAGTTCTTC. Amino acids: CASSLVTSGTYNEQFF.

This chain links TRBV12-3 or TRBV12-4 with TRBJ1-5; a possible D gene is TRBD1 (5 bases). This CDR3 spans 13 amino acids. V was shortened by 5 bases and J by 1 base, with 6 bases between the two germline ends. The CDR3 spells CASSHRSNQPQHF. The CDR3 nucleotides are TGTGCCAGCAGTCACAGGAGCAATCAGCCCCAGCATTTT.

This clonotype was seen many times. The chain recombines TRBV15 with TRBJ2-7; TRBD2 matches at 8 bases. The V gene end was trimmed by 0 bases and the J gene end by 4 bases; junction bases not matched to a gene: 11. The CDR3 has 17 residues. In germline, CDR1 is LNHNV, CDR2 YYDKDF (reference sequence). In DNA, the CDR3 is TGTGCCACCAGCAGAGACTTTGCAGCGGGAGCAGGGTACGAGCAGTACTTC. Translating it yields CATSRDFAAGAGYEQYF. Full variable domain (missing parts from reference TRBV15 and TRBJ2-7): DAMVIQNPRYQVTQFGKPVTLSCSQTLNHNVMYWYQQKSSQAPKLLFHYYDKDFNNEADTPDNFQSRRPNTSFCFLDIRSPGLGDTAMYLCATSRDFAAGAGYEQYFGPGTRLTVT.